The sequence of this TCR beta chain was determined in a study of identical twins. Broader study findings: Beta clonotypes that were abundant in cord blood contained fewer insertions, a pattern absent from memory repertoires. Zero-insertion results could be subject to partial confounding by invariant MAIT and iNKT cells. Twins showed weaker excess sharing in their beta out-of-frame sequences.

A template switching step contributed a universal primer site, while unique molecular identifiers were present in the cDNA. TCRdb reprocessed the 5' RACE reads with MiXCR, giving one entry per CDR3 protein. The sample carries 400,000 to 500,000 distinct CDR3 sequences, around a sixth recorded once. V was clipped by 2 bases and J by 2 bases; unmatched bases: 5. The CDR3 has 16 amino acids. Germline CDR1 is SGHTA and CDR2 is FQGNSA. This clonotype was seen more than once but under ten times. No antigen is known for it. The gene calls are TRBV7-2 and TRBJ2-3; 9 bases fit TRBD2. The source is a man in his forties or fifties in good health. The specimen was naive T cells sorted from blood. CDR3 residues: CASSLTSGRNTDTQYF. CDR3 nucleotides: TGTGCCAGCAGCTTAACGAGCGGGAGGAACACAGATACGCAGTATTTT.